This is a list of T cell receptor beta chains from one sample in a study of blood T cell repertoires in COVID-19. Using immunoSEQ multiplex PCR, the repertoire was profiled, and TCRdb retains in-frame clones only, with some absent. The sample carries 250,000 or so clones, about nine tenths recorded once. Sequenced sample: peripheral blood. All receptors derive from a man in his forties with active or convalescent COVID-19. Each CDR3 is given with its conserved first and last residue. The D gene is left open where the match is weak. For some rows the clone size is stated as once, few or many, or as a class when expanded; others skip it.

NA	14	TRBJ1-3	TRBV7-8	NA	TGTGCCAGCAGCCTGACCCTAGCTGGAAACACCATATATTTT	CASSLTLAGNTIYF
TRBD1	15	TRBJ1-1	TRBV29-1	few	TGCAGCGTTTGCGGGACAGCGGGTGTGAACACTGAAGCTTTCTTT	CSVCGTAGVNTEAFF
TRBD2	15	TRBJ2-2	TRBV9	NA	TGTGCCAGCAGCTTTAGCGGGGGGCCGGTGGGGGAGCTGTTTTTT	CASSFSGGPVGELFF
TRBD1	16	TRBJ2-7	TRBV6-6	NA	TGTGCCAGCAGTTCCCGGACAGGGAGCAGATTCTACGAGCAGTACTTC	CASSSRTGSRFYEQYF
NA	14	TRBJ2-5	TRBV7-5	NA	TGTGTCAGAAGAAGGACAGGGAGGGGGGAGACCCAGTACTTC	CVRRRTGRGETQYF
NA	13	TRBJ2-7	TRBV5-1	few	TGCGCCAGCAGCTTGGAGGGAAGCGGCGAGCAGTACTTC	CASSLEGSGEQYF
NA	13	TRBJ2-2	TRBV4-1	NA	TGCGCCAGCAGCCAAGGGGGGCAGGGGGAGCTGTTTTTT	CASSQGGQGELFF
NA	11	TRBJ1-3	TRBV28	NA	TGTGCCAGCCTTGCGGGGAACACCATATATTTT	CASLAGNTIYF
TRBD1	16	TRBJ2-3	TRBV24-1	NA	TGTGCCACCAGTGATTTCACGCAGGGGGGCACAGATACGCAGTATTTT	CATSDFTQGGTDTQYF
NA	13	TRBJ1-2	TRBV7-2	few	TGTGCCAGCAGCTTAGTCAGGGGTGGTGGCTACACCTTC	CASSLVRGGGYTF
NA	13	TRBJ2-7	TRBV14	few	TGTGCCAGCAGCCCGACAGGTAGGAGCGAGCAGTACTTC	CASSPTGRSEQYF
NA	13	TRBJ2-3	TRBV30	NA	TGTGCCTGGAGTGGGGGCCATCTCCATACGCAGTATTTT	CAWSGGHLHTQYF
NA	12	TRBJ1-1	TRBV29-1	NA	TGCAGCTCTGGACAGCTGAACACTGAAGCTTTCTTT	CSSGQLNTEAFF
TRBD1	15	TRBJ2-7	TRBV19	NA	TGTGCCAGTAGCGGCGGGACAGGGACGTCCTACGAGCAGTACTTC	CASSGGTGTSYEQYF
NA	15	TRBJ1-6	TRBV28	once	TGTGCCTCTTGGGGGGGGGCAGGGTCCCGGTCACCCCTCCACTTT	CASWGGAGSRSPLHF
NA	13	TRBJ1-2	TRBV28	once	TGTGCCAGCAGTACCACAGGTTTGGATGGCTACACCTTC	CASSTTGLDGYTF
NA	13	TRBJ1-5	TRBV13	NA	TGTGCCAGCAGCTCTCAGGGTGGACAGCCCCAGCATTTT	CASSSQGGQPQHF
NA	13	TRBJ1-1	TRBV28	NA	TGTGCCAGCATGGGCCTTAGGTACACTGAAGCTTTCTTT	CASMGLRYTEAFF
NA	13	TRBJ1-2	TRBV2	NA	TGTGCCAGCAAGGGGGAAACCTCCTATGGCTACACCTTC	CASKGETSYGYTF
NA	15	TRBJ1-5	TRBV24-1	NA	TGTGCCACCAGTGATCACAGGGATAACAATCAGCCCCAGCATTTT	CATSDHRDNNQPQHF
TRBD1	14	TRBJ1-5	TRBV7-9	NA	TGTGCCAGCAGCGTGACAGGGGGCAATCAGCCCCAGCATTTT	CASSVTGGNQPQHF
TRBD1	16	TRBJ1-4	TRBV7-3	NA	TGTGCCAGCAGCTTAACGCAGGGGGTTACTAATGAAAAACTGTTTTTT	CASSLTQGVTNEKLFF
NA	15	TRBJ1-5	TRBV3-1/TRBV3-2	NA	TGTGCCAGCAGCCAAGATACAACTAGCAATCAGCCCCAGCATTTT	CASSQDTTSNQPQHF
NA	12	TRBJ1-2	TRBV5-6	NA	TGTGCCAGCAGCTCAGGGGCAAAGGGCTACACCTTC	CASSSGAKGYTF
NA	13	TRBJ1-5	TRBV7-2	NA	TGTGCCAGCAGCTTGACAGAAAATCAGCCCCAGCATTTT	CASSLTENQPQHF
NA	15	TRBJ2-1	TRBV11-3	NA	TGTGCCAGCAGCTTAGATATGGAGGGTTACAATGAGCAGTTCTTC	CASSLDMEGYNEQFF
NA	12	TRBJ1-4	TRBV24-1	NA	TGTGCCACCAGTGATGGAGGCGGAAAACTGTTTTTT	CATSDGGGKLFF
TRBD1	15	TRBJ2-1	TRBV5-1	NA	TGCGCCAGCAGCTTGAGGGACAGCTCCTACAATGAGCAGTTCTTC	CASSLRDSSYNEQFF
TRBD1	17	TRBJ2-7	TRBV6-1	NA	TGTGCCAGCAGTGAGTCCGTATCCGGGACAGGGGCGTACGCGCAGTACTTC	CASSESVSGTGAYAQYF
NA	15	TRBJ1-1	TRBV19	NA	TGTGCCAGTAGTTCCGACTTCGGGGGAGGTACTGAAGCTTTCTTT	CASSSDFGGGTEAFF
NA	15	TRBJ2-7	TRBV25-1	NA	TGTGCCACCACTGGACTCCGGGAGACGTACTACGAGCAGTACTTC	CATTGLRETYYEQYF
TRBD2	17	TRBJ2-3	TRBV7-8	NA	TGTGCCAGCAGCCGAGGATCGGGGGGGGCAGGGACAGATACGCAGTATTTT	CASSRGSGGAGTDTQYF
NA	14	TRBJ1-2	TRBV9	once	TGTGCCAGCAGCGGGCATTCAAAGGGGAATGGCTACACCTTC	CASSGHSKGNGYTF
TRBD1	15	TRBJ1-3	TRBV19	few	TGTGCCAGTAGTTTAATGGCAGGGGGTGGAAACACCATATATTTT	CASSLMAGGGNTIYF
TRBD2	17	TRBJ2-1	TRBV5-8	NA	TGTGCCAGCAGCTTCCCTAGCGGGAGTTTGATAGGCAATGAGCAGTTCTTC	CASSFPSGSLIGNEQFF